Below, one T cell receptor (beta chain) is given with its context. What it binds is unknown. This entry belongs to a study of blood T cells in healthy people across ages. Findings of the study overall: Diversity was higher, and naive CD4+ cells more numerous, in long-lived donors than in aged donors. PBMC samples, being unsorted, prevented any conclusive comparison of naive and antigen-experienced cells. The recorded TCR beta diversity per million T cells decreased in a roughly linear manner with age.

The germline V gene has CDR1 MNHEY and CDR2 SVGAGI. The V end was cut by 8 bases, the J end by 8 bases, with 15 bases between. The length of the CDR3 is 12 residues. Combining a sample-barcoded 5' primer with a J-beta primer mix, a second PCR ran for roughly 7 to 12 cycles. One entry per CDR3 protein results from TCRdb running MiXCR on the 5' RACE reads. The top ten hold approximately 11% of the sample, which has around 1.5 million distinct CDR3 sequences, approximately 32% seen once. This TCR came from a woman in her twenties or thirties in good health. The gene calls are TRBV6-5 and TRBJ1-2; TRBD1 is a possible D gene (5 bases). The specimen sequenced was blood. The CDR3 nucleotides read TGTGCCAGCCGCGGAGGGGCGGGGGGCTACACCTTC. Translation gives CASRGGAGGYTF.